Below are 3 T cell receptor beta chains sequenced from a single sample in a study of regulatory T cells in long-lasting Graves disease. Construction of TCR beta libraries relied on iRepertoire HTBI primers and on Arm-PCR targeting CDR3 regions. Via MiXCR, TCRdb re-called the multiplex PCR reads, giving one row per CDR3 protein. This sample has roughly 450,000 distinct CDR3 sequences; around 24% occur once, and the top ten carry approximately 28%. This sample's time point: persistent/refractory GD, antithyroid drugs over 5 years with positive TRAb. The authors made the TCR library using RNA they extracted from PBMCs. Specimen: peripheral blood mononuclear cells (PBMCs), collected when the disease was refractory, from a patient treated with antithyroid drugs. The receptors come from a female donor with Graves disease.

Only a few counts were recorded for this clonotype. The rearrangement uses TRBV12-3 or TRBV12-4 and TRBJ2-7; no clear D gene. Trimming removed 5 bases at V and 0 bases at J, with 14 bases between. The CDR3 is made up of 15 amino acids. CDR3 in amino acids: CASSILGPSSYEQYF. The CDR3 DNA reads as TGTGCCAGCAGTATCCTCGGACCGAGCTCCTACGAGCAGTACTTC.

A few counts support this clonotype. The genes are TRBV19 and TRBJ1-1; 7 bases fit TRBD1. V shed 4 bases, J shed 0 bases, and the junction held 8 bases outside the gene matches. Germline values: CDR1 LNHDA, CDR2 SQIVND (reference sequence). This CDR3 is built from 16 residues. The DNA for the CDR3 is TGTGCCAGTAGTAAGTGGCAGGGGGTACTGAACACTGAAGCTTTCTTT. Protein: CASSKWQGVLNTEAFF.

In this sample, this clonotype turned up a few times. Since a much larger clone is just one base distant, this may be a read error. The rearrangement uses TRBV28 and TRBJ2-5; D might be TRBD1 or TRBD2, each matching 6 bases. The CDR3 spans 15 residues. In germline, CDR1 is MDHEN, CDR2 SYDVKM. CDR3 nucleotide sequence: TGTGCCGGCAGAGGGGGAGCGGCGGGAAGAGAGACCCAGTACTTC. It encodes CAGRGGAAGRETQYF.